The clone carrying this T cell receptor (beta chain) was found once. The sample originates from a study of cytomegalovirus exposure and HLA in healthy donors. CDR1 is SGHVS and CDR2 is FQNEAQ in the germline V gene. J lost 6 bases, V lost 5 bases, and 13 bases had no gene match. The CDR3 covers 17 residues. Primers: 60 Vbeta forward and 13 Jbeta reverse. The method was immunoSEQ multiplex PCR; TCRdb's version includes in-frame clones alone and lacks a portion of them. Of 150,000 or so clones in the sample, 60% to 85% were seen once. This chain joins TRBV7-8 and TRBJ1-5; 10 nucleotides line up with TRBD1. Sequences were obtained from PBMCs. The sequence derives from a middle-aged man in good health and CMV-seropositive. The CDR3 loop is CASSGYPRQGASQPQHF. Written as DNA, the CDR3 is TGTGCCAGCAGCGGATATCCGCGACAGGGGGCGAGTCAGCCCCAGCATTTT.